The rows below give T cell receptor beta chains drawn from one sample of a study of naive and memory T cell subsets. A single record per CDR3 protein comes from TCRdb applying MiXCR to the UMI-ligation and nested PCR reads. The sample carries about 90,000 distinct CDR3 sequences, 5.5% to 8.5% recorded once. Sequenced sample: central memory CD4+ T cells from blood. These receptors all stem from a human donor in good health. Both conserved end residues are part of each CDR3. The order of the fields is CDR3 DNA, CDR3 protein, D gene, J gene, V gene, clone size. The D gene is left open where the match is weak. Clone size appears in some rows only: once, few, many, or a class for an expanded clone.

TGTGCCAGCAGCCCTCCCTGGACAGGTTCCAGCTCCTACGAGCAGTACTTC | CASSPPWTGSSSYEQYF | TRBD1 | TRBJ2-7 | TRBV7-2 | medium-sized
TGTGCCAGCAGTTTGACTCTTGGAAACACCATATATTTT | CASSLTLGNTIYF | - | TRBJ1-3 | TRBV27 | many
TGTGCCAGCAGCGTAGAAACAACCGGAGGCACTGAAGCTTTCTTT | CASSVETTGGTEAFF | - | TRBJ1-1 | TRBV9 | many
TGTGCCAGCAGCTTAGACAGGGGGGGCACAGATACGCAGTATTTT | CASSLDRGGTDTQYF | TRBD1 | TRBJ2-3 | TRBV7-2 | many
TGTGCCAGCAGCCAACGCGGGGACCGAGTCAATGAGCAGTTCTTC | CASSQRGDRVNEQFF | - | TRBJ2-1 | TRBV3-1 | few
TGTGCCAGTAGTACGTCGTCTGATTCACCCCTCCACTTT | CASSTSSDSPLHF | - | TRBJ1-6 | TRBV19 | many
TGCAGTGCCGGAGGGCAGAGCGATAATTCACCCCTCCACTTT | CSAGGQSDNSPLHF | - | TRBJ1-6 | TRBV20-1 | many
TGTGCCAGCAGCTTAGAGTACAACACCGGGGAGCTGTTTTTT | CASSLEYNTGELFF | - | TRBJ2-2 | TRBV7-2 | -
TGTGCCAGCAGTTTTTCAGGGAATCGGGTAAAAGGCTACACCTTC | CASSFSGNRVKGYTF | - | TRBJ1-2 | TRBV12-3/TRBV12-4 | few
TGCAGTGCTAGAGATCTGAATGGGCTAGCGGGGATTTACGAGCAGTACTTC | CSARDLNGLAGIYEQYF | TRBD2 | TRBJ2-7 | TRBV20-1 | few
TGTGCCAGCAGCTTAGCGGGACAGGGCAACTATGGCTACACCTTC | CASSLAGQGNYGYTF | TRBD1 | TRBJ1-2 | TRBV7-9 | many
TGCGCCAGCAGCCAAGATGGGGCCCGCGACGGGGAGCTGTTTTTT | CASSQDGARDGELFF | - | TRBJ2-2 | TRBV4-3 | many
TGTGCCAGCAGCTTAGGACAGATCACTGAAGCTTTCTTT | CASSLGQITEAFF | - | TRBJ1-1 | TRBV7-2 | -
TGTGCCAGCAGAAGTTGGGGGGACCAAGAGACCCAGTACTTC | CASRSWGDQETQYF | - | TRBJ2-5 | TRBV7-9 | -
TGCAGTGCTAGCGGGGGGGTTGGCGAGCAGTACTTC | CSASGGVGEQYF | TRBD2 | TRBJ2-7 | TRBV20-1 | -
TGTGCCATCCGACCCGGTAAAGGGCCTGAAAAACTGTTTTTT | CAIRPGKGPEKLFF | - | TRBJ1-4 | TRBV10-3 | many
TGTGCCAGCAGCTTCAAGGGACAAACTATGGGTGGCTACACCTTC | CASSFKGQTMGGYTF | - | TRBJ1-2 | TRBV7-9 | -
TGTGCCAGCAGTCCGGGACAGGGTGCATCACCCCTCCACTTT | CASSPGQGASPLHF | TRBD1 | TRBJ1-6 | TRBV12-3/TRBV12-4 | few
TGTGCCAGCAGCTTGGTAGTCTTTACTTACAATGAGCAGTTCTTC | CASSLVVFTYNEQFF | - | TRBJ2-1 | TRBV5-5 | few
TGTGCCAGCAGCTTAGAGGAGGGAACGCAGTATTTT | CASSLEEGTQYF | - | TRBJ2-3 | TRBV11-2 | -
TGTGCCAGCAGCCAAGATCGGTTTGGGCAGCCCCAGCATTTT | CASSQDRFGQPQHF | - | TRBJ1-5 | TRBV4-2 | many
TGTGCCAGCAGCCAATACAGGGGGGGTACCAATCAGCCCCAGCATTTT | CASSQYRGGTNQPQHF | TRBD1 | TRBJ1-5 | TRBV6-2/TRBV6-3 | many
TGCAGCGTCCGGGACAGGGACCCCTACGAGCAGTACTTC | CSVRDRDPYEQYF | TRBD1 | TRBJ2-7 | TRBV29-1 | many
TGTGCCAGCAGAATTTCGCGGCAATCCTACGAGCAGTACTTC | CASRISRQSYEQYF | - | TRBJ2-7 | TRBV28 | -
TGTGCCAGCAGCGCAGGGATGCGCAACATGAACACTGAAGCTTTCTTT | CASSAGMRNMNTEAFF | - | TRBJ1-1 | TRBV6-2/TRBV6-3 | few
TGTGCCAGTAGTATACAAGGACTAAATAGCAATCAGCCCCAGCATTTT | CASSIQGLNSNQPQHF | - | TRBJ1-5 | TRBV19 | -
TGTGCCACCGCACATCACGGACTAGCGGGAGGTGCAGATACGCAGTATTTT | CATAHHGLAGGADTQYF | TRBD2 | TRBJ2-3 | TRBV24-1 | few
TGCAGTGCCAGTTCGACCCCAGGGATTGGGGCCAACGTCCTGACTTTC | CSASSTPGIGANVLTF | - | TRBJ2-6 | TRBV20-1 | few
TGTGCCAGCAGTTCCACAGGGGGCAAGGGCACAGATACGCAGTATTTT | CASSSTGGKGTDTQYF | TRBD1 | TRBJ2-3 | TRBV6-2/TRBV6-3 | -
TGTGCCAGCAGACATCGACAGGGTCACTCACCCCTCCACTTT | CASRHRQGHSPLHF | TRBD1 | TRBJ1-6 | TRBV12-3/TRBV12-4 | -
TGCAGCTCCCCCGAGCTAGCGGGCTCGAGCTCCTACAATGAGCAGTTCTTC | CSSPELAGSSSYNEQFF | TRBD2 | TRBJ2-1 | TRBV29-1 | many
TGTGCCAGCAGCTCGCCAGGACTAGCGGGCGCAGATACGCAGTATTTT | CASSSPGLAGADTQYF | TRBD2 | TRBJ2-3 | TRBV13 | few
TGTGCCAGCAGCTCCGGGACAGGGAGCTCCTATAATTCACCCCTCCACTTT | CASSSGTGSSYNSPLHF | TRBD1 | TRBJ1-6 | TRBV7-8 | -
TGTGCCTGGAGTCCGGGGACAGGGGCCGAAGGTGAAAAACTGTTTTTT | CAWSPGTGAEGEKLFF | TRBD1 | TRBJ1-4 | TRBV30 | many
TGTGCCAGCAGTTTCATGAAGGGAACAGGGGTCCCCGGGGAGCTGTTTTTT | CASSFMKGTGVPGELFF | TRBD1 | TRBJ2-2 | TRBV12-3/TRBV12-4 | -
TGTGCCAGCAGCGACGGGGGTCATGTCAGCTCCTACAATGAGCAGTTCTTC | CASSDGGHVSSYNEQFF | - | TRBJ2-1 | TRBV6-6 | many
TGCAGTGCTAGAGATGGAAATAATTCACCCCTCCACTTT | CSARDGNNSPLHF | - | TRBJ1-6 | TRBV20-1 | many
TGTGCCTGGAGTGTGAAGGACTCTTGGAGCAATCAGCCCCAGCATTTT | CAWSVKDSWSNQPQHF | - | TRBJ1-5 | TRBV30 | many
TGTGCCTGGAGTTTCGGGACCGCGAACACTGAAGCTTTCTTT | CAWSFGTANTEAFF | - | TRBJ1-1 | TRBV30 | many
TGCGCCAGCAGCGCGGACAGTAATTCACCCCTCGACTTT | CASSADSNSPLDF | - | TRBJ1-6 | TRBV4-3 | -
TGTGCCAGCAGTTACGAGCTGGCAAAAGATACGCAGTATTTT | CASSYELAKDTQYF | - | TRBJ2-3 | TRBV6-5 | many
TGTGCCAGCTCACTCACGGATAACACTGAAGCTTTCTTT | CASSLTDNTEAFF | - | TRBJ1-1 | TRBV18 | many
TGTGCCAGCTCACCACCGGGAAGAGTATCACCCCTCCACTTT | CASSPPGRVSPLHF | - | TRBJ1-6 | TRBV18 | many
TGTGCCAGCAGTCTTCGTAGGGGTTTCACTGAAGCTTTCTTT | CASSLRRGFTEAFF | - | TRBJ1-1 | TRBV6-2/TRBV6-3 | many
TGTGCCAGCAGTGTATCGGACAGTCGTCAGCCCCAGCATTTT | CASSVSDSRQPQHF | - | TRBJ1-5 | TRBV6-1 | few
TGCAGCGTTGAAGATTTGGTAGCCCGAGATACGCAGTATTTT | CSVEDLVARDTQYF | - | TRBJ2-3 | TRBV29-1 | many
TGTGCCACCAGCAGACAAAGGACAGGGGGAGGTTCCTACGAGCAGTACTTC | CATSRQRTGGGSYEQYF | TRBD1 | TRBJ2-7 | TRBV15 | many